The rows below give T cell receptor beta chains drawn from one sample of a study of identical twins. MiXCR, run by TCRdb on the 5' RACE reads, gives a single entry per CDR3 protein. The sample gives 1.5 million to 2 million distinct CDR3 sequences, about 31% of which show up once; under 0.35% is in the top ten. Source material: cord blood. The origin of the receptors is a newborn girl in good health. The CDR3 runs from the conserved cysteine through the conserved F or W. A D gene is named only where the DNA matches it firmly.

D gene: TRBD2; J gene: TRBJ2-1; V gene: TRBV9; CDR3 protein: CASSVAAGERNEQFF
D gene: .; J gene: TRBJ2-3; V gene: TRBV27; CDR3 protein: CASTLTGVTDTQYF
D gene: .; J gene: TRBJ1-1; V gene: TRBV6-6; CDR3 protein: CASSYAGPGTEAFF
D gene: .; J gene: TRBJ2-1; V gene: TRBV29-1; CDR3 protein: CSVAGSSYNEQFF
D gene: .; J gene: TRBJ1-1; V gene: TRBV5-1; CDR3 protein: CASSFGDPRNTEAFF
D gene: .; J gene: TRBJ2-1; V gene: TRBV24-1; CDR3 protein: CATSDYYNEQFF
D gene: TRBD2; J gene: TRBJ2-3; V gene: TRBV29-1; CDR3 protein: CSALMGGITDTQYF
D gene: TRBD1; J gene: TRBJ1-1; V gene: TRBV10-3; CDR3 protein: CASTGTGYTEAFF
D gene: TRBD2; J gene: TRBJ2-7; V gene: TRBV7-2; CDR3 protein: CASSLSGSGASYEQYF
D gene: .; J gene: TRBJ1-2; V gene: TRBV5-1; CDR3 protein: CASSLDLRFFYGYTF
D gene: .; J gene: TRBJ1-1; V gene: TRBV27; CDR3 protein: CASSRHRVRGNTEAFF
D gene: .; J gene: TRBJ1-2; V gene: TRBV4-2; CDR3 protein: CASSQDSGFQALGGYTF
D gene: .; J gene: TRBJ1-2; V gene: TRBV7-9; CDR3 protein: CASSLVVPSYGYTF
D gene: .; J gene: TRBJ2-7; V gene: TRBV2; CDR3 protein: CASREREITPREQYF
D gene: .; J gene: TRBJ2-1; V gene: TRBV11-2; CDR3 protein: CASSLDLRNEQFF
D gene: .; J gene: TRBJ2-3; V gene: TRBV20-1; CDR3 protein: CSAKASYTDTQYF
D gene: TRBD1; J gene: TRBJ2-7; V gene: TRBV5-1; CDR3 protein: CASSLGGTGSFEQYF